The 16 T cell receptor beta chains given below trace back to one sample, sequenced in a study of T cell repertoires in cytomegalovirus infection. TCRdb fed the reads into MiXCR, producing one record per CDR3 protein. The profile covers some 680,000 distinct CDR3 sequences, with 35% to 45% appearing a single time and under 3% taken by the ten largest. The sample comprised PBMCs. Receptor source: a human donor in good health (CMV status not recorded). Some clones in this sample may be carry-over from other donors' samples.

The chain is built from TRBV4-1 and TRBJ1-4; maybe TRBD1 (6 bases). Per the germline V gene, CDR1 is MGHRA and CDR2 is YSYEKL. Trimming cost V 3 bases and J 11 bases, with 22 bases left between them. This CDR3 is 16 amino acids long. The CDR3 coding sequence is TGCGCCAGCAGCCAGCCGGGACACGGCCTCGAACGGAAACTGTTTTTT. Encoded protein: CASSQPGHGLERKLFF.

The CDR3 DNA is TGTGCCAGCAGGATAACTCCCAAGGCAGGGTCAAACATTCAGTACTTC. Its protein is CASRITPKAGSNIQYF. This chain uses TRBV6-5 with TRBJ2-4; maybe TRBD1 (5 bases). This CDR3 is 16 amino acids long. The V end was cut by 6 bases, the J end by 6 bases, with 21 bases between. Looked up from germline, CDR1 is MNHEY and CDR2 is SVGAGI.

V gene TRBV7-9 combines with J gene TRBJ2-5; 7 positions agree with TRBD1. The CDR3 spans 19 residues. Germline V gene lookup returns CDR1 SEHNR and CDR2 FQNEAQ (reference sequence). V lost 8 bases and J lost 2; bases outside the gene matches: 23. CDR3 amino acids: CASRSRPGGTTGRQETQYF. The CDR3 DNA follows: TGTGCCAGCCGCTCTCGCCCCGGTGGAACGACAGGGCGGCAAGAGACCCAGTACTTC.

This clonotype has more than one count but fewer than ten. The chain has TRBV7-2 and TRBJ2-2; D tentatively reads TRBD1 or TRBD2 (5 bases each). From germline, CDR1 is SGHTA and CDR2 FQGNSA. This CDR3 is 13 amino acids long. Trimming removed 4 bases at V and 9 bases at J, with 12 bases between. CDR3 amino acids: CASSSSRGRELFF. DNA for the CDR3: TGTGCCAGCAGCTCATCCCGGGGACGGGAGCTGTTTTTT.

J is TRBJ1-5 and V is TRBV20-1, with unresolved D. Trimming took 1 base from V and 2 from J, leaving 6 bases between them. The CDR3 sequence is 13 residues long. Germline loops: CDR1 DFQATT, CDR2 SNEGSKA (reference sequence). The CDR3 DNA follows: TGCAGTGCTAGAGTAGAGGGCAATCAGCCCCAGCATTTT. This sequence encodes CSARVEGNQPQHF.

Only a few counts were recorded for this clonotype. The chain is built from TRBV6-5 and TRBJ1-1; D might be TRBD1 (5 bases). This CDR3 contains 12 residues. V lost 2 bases and J 12 bases, leaving 13 bases between the germline ends. Germline V gene lookup returns CDR1 MNHEY and CDR2 SVGAGI. CDR3 sequence (DNA): TGTGCCAGCAGTTACATGGGGCAGGGAACTTTCTTT. Residues: CASSYMGQGTFF.

For this clonotype: A much larger clone differs from this one at a single base, so this may be a read error. The V gene is TRBV28, the J gene TRBJ1-5, with a weak D call TRBD1 (6 bases). V was pared by 7 bases and J by 4 bases, with 8 bases between. This CDR3 has 12 amino acids. Germline lookup yields CDR1 MDHEN and CDR2 SYDVKM. CDR3 sequence reads: CASNQGNQPQHF. CDR3 nucleotide sequence: TGTGCCAGCAACCAGGGGAATCAGCCCCAGCATTTT.

The chain couples TRBV4-2 to TRBJ2-1; possibly TRBD2 for D (6 bases). Germline CDR1 and CDR2: LGHNA and YNFKEQ. The V gene lost 0 bases and the J gene lost 1 base, with 25 bases spanning the gap. This CDR3 is 21 amino acids long. The CDR3 protein is CASSQDPLQISSGGSYNEQFF. In nucleotides, the CDR3 is TGTGCCAGCAGCCAAGATCCCCTGCAGATATCCTCTGGGGGGTCCTACAATGAGCAGTTCTTC.

This chain links TRBV10-3 with TRBJ1-1; D unresolved. The V end was cut by 7 bases, the J end by 0 bases, with 12 bases between. Per the germline V gene, CDR1 is ENHRY and CDR2 is SYGVKD. The CDR3 runs to 14 residues. This CDR3 is CAINRDNMNTEAFF. CDR3 in DNA: TGTGCCATCAATAGGGATAACATGAACACTGAAGCTTTCTTT.

The chain is built from TRBV12-3 or TRBV12-4 and TRBJ2-2; D ambiguous. The CDR3 has 14 residues. The V end was cut by 5 bases, the J end by 1 base, with 8 bases between. The CDR3 DNA reads as TGTGCCAGCAGTCCCTACTTGAACACCGGGGAGCTGTTTTTT. Translation gives CASSPYLNTGELFF.

This clonotype was recorded many times. The V and J genes are TRBV7-9 and TRBJ2-7; no clear D gene. CDR3 length: 13 residues. V was cut by 1 base and J by 4 bases, with 8 bases left in between. The germline CDR1 and CDR2 sequences are SEHNR and FQNEAQ (reference sequence). The CDR3 is CASSLVGLYEQYF. DNA for the CDR3: TGTGCCAGCAGCTTAGTCGGTCTATACGAGCAGTACTTC. The complete variable domain, with remaining parts taken from reference TRBV7-9 and TRBJ2-7, reads DTGVSQNPRHKITKRGQNVTFRCDPISEHNRLYWYRQTLGQGPEFLTYFQNEAQLEKSRLLSDRFSAERPKGSFSTLEIQRTEQGDSAMYLCASSLVGLYEQYFGPGTRLTVT.

This clonotype came up many times. The V gene is TRBV28, the J gene TRBJ1-4, with D unresolved. V lost 6 bases and J lost 8, with 13 bases in between. The CDR3 contains 13 residues. The germline CDR1 and CDR2 sequences are MDHEN and SYDVKM. The CDR3 DNA is TGTGCCAGCAGGATCCCAGGCACAGAAAAACTGTTTTTT. Translated, it gives CASRIPGTEKLFF.

A note on this clonotype: Compared with germline, one end of the junction differs, possibly owing to a read error. The chain joins TRBV5-3 to TRBJ2-1, with 9 bases identical to TRBD2. TRBV5-3 is assigned to the ORF class and has an uncertain function. The CDR3 runs 11 residues. CDR3 nucleotides: TGTGCCAGCAGCTTGGCGGGGGGGGGGTTCTTC. It translates to CASSLAGGGFF.

As regards this clonotype: As the CDR3 is not closed by the conserved phenylalanine or tryptophan, this likely results from a read error. This sequence joins TRBV27 and TRBJ1-1, with 7 bases identical to TRBD1. Per the germline V gene, CDR1 is MNHEY and CDR2 is SMNVEV (reference sequence). Trimming removed 5 bases from V and 4 bases from J; junction bases left unmatched: 13. This CDR3 has 16 residues. The CDR3 spells CASSPSTGDFGTEAFL. In DNA, the CDR3 is TGTGCCAGCAGTCCTTCCACAGGGGATTTCGGCACTGAAGCTTTCCTT.

This clonotype appeared a few times. This rearrangement joins TRBV19 to TRBJ1-1; TRBD1 is a possible D gene (5 bases). Trimming took 3 bases from V and 1 from J, leaving 18 bases between them. CDR1 and CDR2 from the germline V gene are LNHDA and SQIVND (reference sequence). The CDR3 is 17 amino acids. The CDR3 DNA reads as TGTGCCAGTAGTATCCCCCGTGGTCAGGGAGGGAACACTGAAGCTTTCTTT. It specifies CASSIPRGQGGNTEAFF.

The rearrangement links TRBV28 to TRBJ1-1; D gene unclear. The CDR3 consists of 11 residues. Trimming took off 7 bases at V and 8 bases at J, with 11 bases between the two ends. Germline V gene data show CDR1 as MDHEN and CDR2 as SYDVKM. The CDR3 nucleotides are TGTGCCAGCACTTTGAGAACCGAAGCTTTCTTT. This encodes CASTLRTEAFF.